This TCR beta chain is drawn from a study of T cell responses to AZD1222 COVID-19 vaccine. Overall study context: Pooled in the analysis were second doses at about 4 or about 12 weeks.

Study results and limitations: In the spike-specific TCR repertoire, nearly half reportedly target unmutated variant regions.

The table came from immunoSEQ multiplex PCR; TCRdb's copy has only in-frame clones and leaves some out. The sample records 95,000 to 150,000 clones, 92% being singletons. For this clone: Its antigen remains unknown.

The CDR3 has 15 amino acids. Germline trimming cut 5 bases from V and 2 bases from J; bases unmatched to any gene: 8. Per the germline V gene, CDR1 is MDHEN and CDR2 is SYDVKM. The sequenced sample was peripheral blood, obtained on day 0 of AZD1222 vaccination. V and J are TRBV28 and TRBJ2-7; 8 positions agree with TRBD1. This receptor was obtained from an adult in good health. DNA of the CDR3: TGTGCCAGCAGTCCGACCGGGACAGGCGCCTACGAGCAGTACTTC. This encodes CASSPTGTGAYEQYF.